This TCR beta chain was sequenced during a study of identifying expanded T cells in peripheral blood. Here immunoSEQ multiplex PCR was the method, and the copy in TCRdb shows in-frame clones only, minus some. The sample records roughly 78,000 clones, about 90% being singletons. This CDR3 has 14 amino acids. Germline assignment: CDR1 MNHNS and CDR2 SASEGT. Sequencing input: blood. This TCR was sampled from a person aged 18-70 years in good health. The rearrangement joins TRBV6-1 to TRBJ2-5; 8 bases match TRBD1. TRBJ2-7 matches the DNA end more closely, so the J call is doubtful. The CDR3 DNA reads TGTGCCAGCAGTGAATGGACAGGGTTTGGCGAGCAGTACTTC. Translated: CASSEWTGFGEQYF.